Below, 20 T cell receptor beta chains from the same sample are listed, as sequenced in a study of early T cells in non-severe SARS-CoV-2 infection. TCRdb reprocessed the 5' RACE reads with MiXCR, giving one entry per CDR3 protein. Found here are about 58,000 distinct CDR3 sequences, approximately 12% of them singletons; the top ten hold roughly 1.1%. The sample here was whole blood, taken at baseline. The receptors were sampled from an adult who was a healthcare worker with PCR-confirmed SARS-CoV-2 infection or an uninfected control (not recorded which). The donor label of this sample is uncertain.

This clonotype was picked up a small number of times. The genes are TRBV7-7 and TRBJ2-5; D tentatively fits TRBD1 or TRBD2 (5 bases each). The CDR3 runs to 13 residues. Deletions cut 5 bases from V and 7 bases from J, with 14 bases between. CDR1 and CDR2 from the germline V gene are SSHAT and FNYEAQ (reference sequence). The CDR3 here is CASSRDLPGTQYF. In nucleotides, the CDR3 is TGTGCCAGCAGCAGGGACCTCCCCGGGACCCAGTACTTC.

This clonotype has just a few counts. The chain couples TRBV12-3 or TRBV12-4 to TRBJ2-2; a weak D match, TRBD1 (5 bases). The V gene lost 5 bases and the J gene lost 4 bases, with 5 bases spanning the gap. The CDR3 runs to 12 residues. CDR3 nucleotides: TGTGCCAGCAGTGGGGCCACCGGGGAGCTGTTTTTT. As protein: CASSGATGELFF.

This clonotype was seen a handful of times. The chain has TRBV12-3 or TRBV12-4 and TRBJ1-1; D perhaps matches TRBD1 (5 bases). V lost 4 bases and J 6 bases, leaving 9 bases between the germline ends. The CDR3 consists of 12 residues. The CDR3, as DNA: TGTGCCAGCAGTTACCAGGGCTCTGAAGCTTTCTTT. This encodes CASSYQGSEAFF.

In this sample, this clonotype turned up a few times. The chain joins TRBV7-8 to TRBJ2-5; D is possibly TRBD2 (5 bases). This CDR3 is 15 amino acids long. V was pared by 5 bases and J by 0 bases, with 13 bases between. Germline V gene sequence: CDR1 SGHVS, CDR2 FQNEAQ. The CDR3 spells CASSTTTRNQETQYF. CDR3 nucleotide sequence: TGTGCCAGCAGCACAACTACTAGAAACCAAGAGACCCAGTACTTC.

The chain is built from TRBV21-1 and TRBJ1-2; the table's D call, TRBD1, was not checked against the DNA. TRBV21-1 is marked as a pseudogene. This CDR3 has 16 residues. Here the CDR3 DNA reads TGTGCCAGCAGCAAAGCGGTGGACAGACCCTCCTATGGCTACACCTTC. Protein product: CASSKAVDRPSYGYTF.

This clonotype showed up many times. This chain connects TRBV20-1 to TRBJ2-7; 8 bases are a match to TRBD1. The V gene end was trimmed by 3 bases and the J gene end by 2 bases; junction bases not matched to a gene: 6. Germline CDR1 DFQATT, CDR2 SNEGSKA (reference sequence). CDR3 length: 14 residues. The CDR3 sequence: CSASSGTGAYEQYV. The CDR3 DNA reads as TGCAGTGCTAGCTCGGGGACAGGAGCCTACGAGCAGTACGTC.

The chain combines TRBV19 with TRBJ2-1, with TRBD2 matching over 8 bases. Germline V lookup: CDR1 LNHDA, CDR2 SQIVND (reference sequence). The CDR3 has 16 amino acids. After removal of 6 bases from V and 0 bases from J, the junction contained 7 bases not matched to a gene. The CDR3 nucleotides are TGTGCCAGTAGGATCCGGGGGGGCAGCTCCTACAATGAGCAGTTCTTC. This translates into CASRIRGGSSYNEQFF.

This clonotype was seen a few times. The chain links TRBV5-1 to TRBJ2-3, with a weak D call TRBD1 (7 bases). V lost 5 bases and J 2 bases, leaving 12 bases between the germline ends. CDR3 length: 14 amino acids. Germline V gene lookup returns CDR1 SGHRS and CDR2 YFSETQ. The CDR3 loop reads CASSRRGLTDTQYF. The CDR3 DNA follows: TGCGCCAGCAGTCGGAGGGGGCTCACAGATACGCAGTATTTT.

Only a few counts were recorded for this clonotype. This chain links TRBV18 with TRBJ1-1, with 8 bases identical to TRBD1. The germline CDR1 and CDR2 sequences are KGHSH and LQKENI. This CDR3 comprises 14 residues. The junction had 4 bases not matched to a gene; V was cut back by 3 bases and J by 4 bases. CDR3: CASSPQGARTEAFF. DNA for the CDR3: TGTGCCAGCTCACCCCAGGGGGCGCGCACTGAAGCTTTCTTT.

This clonotype has more than one count but fewer than ten. Here the CDR3 reads CASSLGQGYTEAFF. CDR3 nucleotide sequence: TGCGCCAGCAGCTTGGGACAGGGTTACACTGAAGCTTTCTTT. The rearrangement joins TRBV5-1 to TRBJ1-1; 7 nucleotides match TRBD1. V dropped 0 bases and J dropped 3; count of bases not matched to a gene: 2. This CDR3 spans 14 amino acids. Germline V gene data show CDR1 as SGHRS and CDR2 as YFSETQ. The complete variable domain, with remaining parts taken from reference TRBV5-1 and TRBJ1-1, reads KAGVTQTPRYLIKTRGQQVTLSCSPISGHRSVSWYQQTPGQGLQFLFEYFSETQRNKGNFPGRFSGRQFSNSRSEMNVSTLELGDSALYLCASSLGQGYTEAFFGQGTRLTVV.

There are a few counts of this clonotype. The rearrangement joins TRBV5-1 to TRBJ2-2, with 9 bases identical to TRBD2. V trimming: 3 bases; J trimming: 5 bases; junction bases outside the gene matches: 5. The CDR3 extends over 15 amino acids. Per germline, CDR1 SGHRS and CDR2 YFSETQ. CDR3 nucleotide sequence: TGCGCCAGCAGCTCCCTAGCGGGGTCGACCGGGGAGCTGTTTTTT. This sequence encodes CASSSLAGSTGELFF.

This CDR3 reads CASREGQIYEQYV. The DNA of the CDR3 is TGTGCCAGCAGGGAAGGACAGATCTACGAGCAGTACGTC. J is TRBJ2-7 and V is TRBV6-1; TRBD1 is a possible D gene (6 bases). CDR1 and CDR2 from the germline V gene are MNHNS and SASEGT. The CDR3 sequence is 13 residues long.

This clonotype came up many times. V gene TRBV2 combines with J gene TRBJ2-1; perhaps D is TRBD1 or TRBD2 (6 bases each). V lost 5 bases, J lost 9 bases, and 14 bases lay in between. Germline CDR1 reads SNHLY; CDR2 reads FYNNEI. The CDR3 runs to 13 residues. The CDR3 bases are TGTGCCAGCAGTAAGGGGGAGGAATTTGAGCAGTTCTTC. It specifies CASSKGEEFEQFF. The variable domain in full, completed from reference TRBV2 and TRBJ2-1, reads EPEVTQTPSHQVTQMGQEVILRCVPISNHLYFYWYRQILGQKVEFLVSFYNNEISEKSEIFDDQFSVERPDGSNFTLKIRSTKLEDSAMYFCASSKGEEFEQFFGPGTRLTVL.

The table lists this clonotype with many counts. The V gene is TRBV25-1, the J gene TRBJ1-5, with D perhaps TRBD1 (6 bases). The V end lost 4 bases, the J end lost 6 bases, and 13 bases lay between the germline ends. Germline V gene data show CDR1 as MGHDK and CDR2 as SYGVNS. The CDR3 loop spans 14 amino acids. DNA for the CDR3: TGTGCCAGCAGTGCGGCAGGGGCCCTTCAGCCCCAGCATTTT. Encoded protein: CASSAAGALQPQHF.

This clonotype was observed a few times. This chain joins TRBV6-6 and TRBJ2-1, with 8 nucleotides matching TRBD1. V trimming: 6 bases; J trimming: 8 bases; junction bases outside the gene matches: 3. Germline CDR1 and CDR2: MNHNY and SVGAGI (reference sequence). The CDR3 is 12 amino acids. In DNA form, the CDR3 reads TGTGCCAGCAGCACAGGGGGATATGAGCAGTTCTTC. It encodes CASSTGGYEQFF.

This chain joins TRBV18 and TRBJ1-4, with D tentatively TRBD1 (5 bases). Germline assignment: CDR1 KGHSH and CDR2 LQKENI. The CDR3 has 14 amino acids. V was trimmed by 1 base and J by 8 bases, leaving 11 bases between them. The CDR3 region is CASSPRARDEKLFF. The CDR3 DNA reads as TGTGCCAGCTCACCACGCGCCAGGGACGAAAAACTGTTTTTT.

In its sample, this clonotype was seen many times. V gene TRBV6-2 or TRBV6-3 combines with J gene TRBJ2-1; D ambiguous. Trimming cost V 2 bases and J 9 bases, with 8 bases left between them. The CDR3 has 12 residues. Germline CDR1 and CDR2: MNHEY and SVGEGT. CDR3 sequence: CASSYDRPEQFF. The CDR3 DNA reads as TGTGCCAGCAGTTACGATCGGCCTGAGCAGTTCTTC.

The table lists this clonotype with a few counts. The genes are TRBV6-2 or TRBV6-3 and TRBJ2-5; TRBD2 agrees at 10 bases. The CDR3 runs to 19 residues. The V gene's germline CDR1 is MNHEY and CDR2 SVGEGT. The ends lost 2 bases at V and 1 base at J; junction bases unmatched: 13. The CDR3: CASSYLRAVERGGQETQYF. The CDR3 DNA follows: TGTGCCAGCAGTTACCTGCGGGCCGTCGAGCGGGGGGGCCAAGAGACCCAGTACTTC.

This clonotype was found many times. This sequence joins TRBV6-2 or TRBV6-3 and TRBJ1-1; tentatively, D is TRBD1 (6 bases). V was pared by 2 bases and J by 0 bases, with 19 bases between. CDR1 is MNHEY and CDR2 is SVGEGT in the germline V gene. The CDR3 contains 18 residues. The CDR3 reads CASSYRPGATGLNTEAFF. CDR3 bases: TGTGCCAGCAGTTACCGGCCAGGGGCCACAGGGTTGAACACTGAAGCTTTCTTT.

This clonotype was seen ten or more times. The gene calls are TRBV5-1 and TRBJ1-1; D gene ambiguous. Trimming took 0 bases from V and 5 from J, leaving 14 bases between them. Germline V CDR1 and CDR2: SGHRS, YFSETQ. The CDR3 length is 15 residues. CDR3: CASSLAGSIWTEAFF. In DNA form, the CDR3 reads TGCGCCAGCAGCTTGGCCGGGAGTATATGGACTGAAGCTTTCTTT.